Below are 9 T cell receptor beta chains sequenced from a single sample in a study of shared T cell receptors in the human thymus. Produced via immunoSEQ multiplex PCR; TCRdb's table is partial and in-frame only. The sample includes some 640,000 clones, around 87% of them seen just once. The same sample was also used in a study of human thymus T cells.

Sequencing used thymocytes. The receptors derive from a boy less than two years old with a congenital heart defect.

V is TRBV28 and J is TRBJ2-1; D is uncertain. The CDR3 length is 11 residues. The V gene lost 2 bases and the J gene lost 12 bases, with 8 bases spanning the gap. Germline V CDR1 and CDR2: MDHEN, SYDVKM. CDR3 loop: CASSLRSGQFF. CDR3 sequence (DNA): TGTGCCAGCAGTTTAAGGTCGGGGCAGTTCTTC.

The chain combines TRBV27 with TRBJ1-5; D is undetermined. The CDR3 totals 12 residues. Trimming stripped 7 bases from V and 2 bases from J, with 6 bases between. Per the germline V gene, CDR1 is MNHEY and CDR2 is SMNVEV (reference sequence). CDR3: CASTSGNQPQHF. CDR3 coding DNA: TGTGCCAGCACCTCAGGCAATCAGCCCCAGCATTTT.

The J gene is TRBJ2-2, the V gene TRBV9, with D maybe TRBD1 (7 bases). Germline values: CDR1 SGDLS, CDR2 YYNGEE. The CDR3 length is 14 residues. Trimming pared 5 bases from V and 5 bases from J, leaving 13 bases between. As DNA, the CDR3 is TGTGCCAGCAGAGCAGGGGGGAGAACCGGGGAGCTGTTTTTT. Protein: CASRAGGRTGELFF.

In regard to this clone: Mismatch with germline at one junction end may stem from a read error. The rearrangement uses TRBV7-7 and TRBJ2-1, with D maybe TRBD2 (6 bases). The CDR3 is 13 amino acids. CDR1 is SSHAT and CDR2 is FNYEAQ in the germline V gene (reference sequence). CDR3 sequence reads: CASSPPGLNEQFF. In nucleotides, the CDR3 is TGTGCTAGCAGCCCGCCGGGACTTAATGAGCAGTTCTTC. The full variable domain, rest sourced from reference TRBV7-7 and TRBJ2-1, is GAGVSQSPRYKVTKRGQDVTLRCDPISSHATLYWYQQALGQGPEFLTYFNYEAQPDKSGLPSDRFSAERPEGSISTLTIQRTEQRDSAMYRCASSPPGLNEQFFGPGTRLTVL.

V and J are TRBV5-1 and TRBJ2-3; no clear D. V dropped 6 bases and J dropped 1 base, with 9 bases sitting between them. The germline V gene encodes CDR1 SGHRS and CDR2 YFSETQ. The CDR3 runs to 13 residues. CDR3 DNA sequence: TGCGCCAGCATGACAAGCCGCACAGATACGCAGTATTTT. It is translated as CASMTSRTDTQYF.

The CDR3: CASALAGGQGHNEAFF. For the CDR3, the DNA is TGTGCTAGTGCTCTCGCAGGGGGACAGGGCCATAATGAAGCTTTCTTT. V and J are TRBV12-5 and TRBJ1-1, with TRBD1 matching over 9 bases. In germline, CDR1 is LGHNT, CDR2 FRNRAP. The J segment lost 7 bases and the V segment lost 7 bases, leaving 16 bases of the junction unmatched. The CDR3 is 16 amino acids.

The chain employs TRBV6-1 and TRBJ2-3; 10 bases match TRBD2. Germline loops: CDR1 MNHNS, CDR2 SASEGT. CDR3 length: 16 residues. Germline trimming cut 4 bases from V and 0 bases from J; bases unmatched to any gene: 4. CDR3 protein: CASSGTSGTSTDTQYF. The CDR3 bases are TGTGCCAGCAGTGGGACTAGCGGTACTAGCACAGATACGCAGTATTTT.

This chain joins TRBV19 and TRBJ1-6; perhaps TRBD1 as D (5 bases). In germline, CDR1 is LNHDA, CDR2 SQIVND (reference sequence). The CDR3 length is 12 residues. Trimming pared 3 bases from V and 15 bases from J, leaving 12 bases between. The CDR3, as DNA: TGTGCCAGTAGTATGAGGCAGGGCATCCTCCACTTT. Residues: CASSMRQGILHF.

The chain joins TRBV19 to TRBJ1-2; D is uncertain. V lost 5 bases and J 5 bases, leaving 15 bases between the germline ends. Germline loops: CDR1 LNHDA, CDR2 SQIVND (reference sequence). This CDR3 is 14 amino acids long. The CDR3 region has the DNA TGTGCCAGTAGTGCAGCGGCCAGCCTATATGGCTACACCTTC. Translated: CASSAAASLYGYTF.